This TCR beta chain emerged from a study of tumor and adjacent non-tumor tissue in lung cancer. As for the study in general: Patients comprised over 9 adenocarcinoma, a couple of squamous cell carcinoma and 1 small cell lung cancer. Aged about 30 to 76 years, patients included roughly ten men and 4 to 6 women with stage I to III disease. About 4.17 million productive TCRbeta reads were obtained per sample on average.

RNA was extracted from bulk tissue without any cell sorting. General study results and limits: Normal lung showed higher cumulative top 100 clone frequency than tumor.

The germline V gene has CDR1 SGHRS and CDR2 YFSETQ. The CDR3 is made up of 13 amino acids. V was clipped by 0 bases and J by 1 base, with 4 bases between them. In this sample, this clonotype turned up many times. Antigen unknown. The library came from three nested PCR rounds adapted from ARM-PCR protocols. TCRdb called the multiplex PCR reads again in MiXCR, with one record for every CDR3 protein. The table includes approximately 140,000 distinct CDR3 sequences, around two thirds detected once. Sequenced material: lung tumor tissue. This chain joins TRBV5-1 and TRBJ2-5; no clear D gene. The sequence came from a man in his fifties or sixties with small cell lung cancer. CDR3 DNA sequence: TGCGCCAGCAGCTTGGGAGTCCAAGAGACCCAGTACTTC. This gives the protein CASSLGVQETQYF.